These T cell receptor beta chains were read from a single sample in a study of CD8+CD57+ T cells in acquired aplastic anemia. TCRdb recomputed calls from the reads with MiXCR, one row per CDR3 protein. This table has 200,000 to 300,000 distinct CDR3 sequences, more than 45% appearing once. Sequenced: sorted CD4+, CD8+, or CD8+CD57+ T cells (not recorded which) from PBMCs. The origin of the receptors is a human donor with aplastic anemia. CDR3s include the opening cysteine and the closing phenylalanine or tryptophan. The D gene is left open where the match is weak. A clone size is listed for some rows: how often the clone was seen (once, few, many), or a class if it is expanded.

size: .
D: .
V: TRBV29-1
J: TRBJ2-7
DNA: TGCAGCGGGGGACAAAACTACGAGCAGTACTTC
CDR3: CSGGQNYEQYF

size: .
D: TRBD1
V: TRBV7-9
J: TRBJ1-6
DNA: TGTGCCAGCAGCCCCGGGACAGGAATTAATTCACCCCTCCACTTT
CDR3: CASSPGTGINSPLHF

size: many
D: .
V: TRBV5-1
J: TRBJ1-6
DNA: TGCGCCAGCAGCTTGGCGGGGGGAACGGGTAATTCACCCCTCCACTTT
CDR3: CASSLAGGTGNSPLHF

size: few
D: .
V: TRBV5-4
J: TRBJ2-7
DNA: TGTGCCAGCAGGATGGGCAGGGGCTTCCTTCATTCCAACTACGAGCAGTACTTC
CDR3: CASRMGRGFLHSNYEQYF

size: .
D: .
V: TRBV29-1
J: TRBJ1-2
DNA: TGCAGCGTTGATGGCTATGGCTACACCTTC
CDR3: CSVDGYGYTF

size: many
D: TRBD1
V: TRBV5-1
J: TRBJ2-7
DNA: TGCGCCAGCAGCGGGACAGTCTCCTACGAGCAGTACTTC
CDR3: CASSGTVSYEQYF

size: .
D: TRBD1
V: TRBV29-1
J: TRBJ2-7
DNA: TGCAGCAGTTGGAACGGGGACAGGGGGGACGAGCAGTACTTC
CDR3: CSSWNGDRGDEQYF

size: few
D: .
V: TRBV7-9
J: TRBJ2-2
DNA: TGTGCCAGCAACACCCGGGACTCTAACACCGGGGAGCTGTTTTTT
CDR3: CASNTRDSNTGELFF

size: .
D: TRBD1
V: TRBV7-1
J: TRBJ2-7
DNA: TGTGCCAGCAGCCCGGGACAGAGTTTATACGAGCAGTACTTC
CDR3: CASSPGQSLYEQYF

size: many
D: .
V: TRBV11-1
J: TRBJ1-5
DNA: TGTGCCAGCAGCTTCGGGACAACGAATCAGCCCCAGCATTTT
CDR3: CASSFGTTNQPQHF

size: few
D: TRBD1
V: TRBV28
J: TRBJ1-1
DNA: TGTGCCAGCAGTCTAAAACAGGGGTTGAACACTGAAGCTTTCTTT
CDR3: CASSLKQGLNTEAFF

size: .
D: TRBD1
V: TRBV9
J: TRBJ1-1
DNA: TGTGCCAGCAGTACCGACACTCTGACAGGGCGGACTGAAGCTTTCTTT
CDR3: CASSTDTLTGRTEAFF

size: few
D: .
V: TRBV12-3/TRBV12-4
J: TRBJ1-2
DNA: TGTGCCAGCAGTTTTAATTCGGGGGGGTATGGCTACACCTTC
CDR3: CASSFNSGGYGYTF

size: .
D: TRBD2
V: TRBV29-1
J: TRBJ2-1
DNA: TGCAGCGTTGAAGGGCCTAGCGGGAGGGGAGGTGAGCAGTTCTTC
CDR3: CSVEGPSGRGGEQFF

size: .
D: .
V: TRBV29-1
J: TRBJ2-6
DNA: TGCAGCGTGAGGGAACCAGGGGCCAACGTCCTGACTTTC
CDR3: CSVREPGANVLTF

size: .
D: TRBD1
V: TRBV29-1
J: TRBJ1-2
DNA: TGCAGCGTTGGGGACAGGGGGTTTTATGGCTACACCTTC
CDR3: CSVGDRGFYGYTF

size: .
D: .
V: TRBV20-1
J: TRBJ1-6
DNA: TGCAGTGCTAGGTCGGGGAGGCAGCCACTTAATTCACCCCTCCACTTT
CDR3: CSARSGRQPLNSPLHF

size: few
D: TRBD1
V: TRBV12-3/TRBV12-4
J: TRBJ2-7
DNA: TGTGCCAGTAGAAGGACAGGGGTCTACGAGCAGTACTTC
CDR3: CASRRTGVYEQYF

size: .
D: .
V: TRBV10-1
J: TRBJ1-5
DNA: TGCGCCAGCAGTGAAGGGGTTCAGCCCCAGCATTTT
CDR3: CASSEGVQPQHF

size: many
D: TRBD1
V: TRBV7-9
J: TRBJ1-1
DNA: TGTGCCAGCAGCTCCGCAGGGACAGACCTAGGGTCGACTGAAGCTTTCTTT
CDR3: CASSSAGTDLGSTEAFF

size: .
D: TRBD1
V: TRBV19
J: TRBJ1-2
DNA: TGTGCCAGTAGTCGGGACAGTCCCTATGGCTACACCTTC
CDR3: CASSRDSPYGYTF

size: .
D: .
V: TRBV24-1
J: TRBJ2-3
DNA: TGTGCCACCAGTGATCAGGGAAGCACAGATACGCAGTATTTT
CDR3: CATSDQGSTDTQYF

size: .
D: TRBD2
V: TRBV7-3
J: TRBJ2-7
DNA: TGTGCCAGCAGCACCCGGGGACTAGCGGGGTACGAGCAGTACTTC
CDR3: CASSTRGLAGYEQYF

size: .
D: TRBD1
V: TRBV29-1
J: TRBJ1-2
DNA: TGCAGCGCCGTGACAGGGGGGTTTTCCACCTTC
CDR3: CSAVTGGFSTF

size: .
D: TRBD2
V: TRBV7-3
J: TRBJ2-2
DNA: TGTGCCAGCAGCCAGCCGGGAGGGGGGCTGTTTTTT
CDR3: CASSQPGGGLFF

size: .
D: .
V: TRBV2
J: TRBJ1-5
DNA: TGTGCCAGCAGGGTGACTGGAAGCAATGATCAGCCCCAGCATTTT
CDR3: CASRVTGSNDQPQHF

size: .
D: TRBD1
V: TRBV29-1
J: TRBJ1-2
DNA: TGCAGCGTTGAAGATCCTCGGGGAAGCAGGGGGAAGAGTGGCTACACCTTC
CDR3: CSVEDPRGSRGKSGYTF

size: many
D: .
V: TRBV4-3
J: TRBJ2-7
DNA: TGCGCCAGCAGCCAAGACGCAGGGGAAACGAACGAGCAGTACTTC
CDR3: CASSQDAGETNEQYF

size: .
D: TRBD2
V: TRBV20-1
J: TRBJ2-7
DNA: TGCAGTGCTAGAGATGCCACTAGCGGGAGGGAGAGGTACGAGCAGTACTTC
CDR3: CSARDATSGRERYEQYF

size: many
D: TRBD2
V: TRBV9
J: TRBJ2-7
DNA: TGTGCCAGCAGCGTAGCTCTAGCGGACGAGCAGTACTTC
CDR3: CASSVALADEQYF

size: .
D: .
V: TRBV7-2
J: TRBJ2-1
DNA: TGTGCCAGCAGCTTAGTACTAGGTACCTACAATGAGCAGTTCTTC
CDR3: CASSLVLGTYNEQFF

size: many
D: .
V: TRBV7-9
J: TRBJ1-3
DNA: TGTGCCAGCAGCACCCCGGCCAGGGGTCCCTCTGGAAACACCATATATTTT
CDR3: CASSTPARGPSGNTIYF

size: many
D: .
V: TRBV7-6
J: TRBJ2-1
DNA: TGTGCCAGCAGGGGCGGAGACAATGAGCAGTTCTTC
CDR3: CASRGGDNEQFF

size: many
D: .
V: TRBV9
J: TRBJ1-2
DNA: TGTGCCAGCAGCGTAGGGGGAGAACTCCTCTATGGCTACACCTTC
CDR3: CASSVGGELLYGYTF

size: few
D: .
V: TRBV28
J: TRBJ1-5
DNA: TGTGCCAGCACCGTCTGGACAGCGGGTCAGCCCCAGCATTTT
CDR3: CASTVWTAGQPQHF

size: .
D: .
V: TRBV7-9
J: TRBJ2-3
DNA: TGTGCCAGCAGACCCCTCTTGCCCACAGATACGCAGTATTTT
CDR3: CASRPLLPTDTQYF

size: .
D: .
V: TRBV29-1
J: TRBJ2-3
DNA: TGCATTGGGCTTAGCACAGATACGCAGTATTTT
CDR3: CIGLSTDTQYF

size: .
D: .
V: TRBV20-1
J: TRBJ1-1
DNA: TGCAGTGCTATCACTACGGGAGCTGAAGCTTTCTTT
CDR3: CSAITTGAEAFF

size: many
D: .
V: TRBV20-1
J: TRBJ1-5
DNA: TGCAGTGCTAGAGATAAGTCAGGGCCTCAGCCCCAGCATTTT
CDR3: CSARDKSGPQPQHF

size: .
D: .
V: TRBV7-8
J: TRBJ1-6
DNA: TGTGCCAGCAGCCCCACGGACTATAATTCACCCCTCCACTTT
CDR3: CASSPTDYNSPLHF

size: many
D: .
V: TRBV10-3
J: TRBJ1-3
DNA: TGTGCCATCAGTGATTTGGGGATCTCTGGAAACACCATATATTTT
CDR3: CAISDLGISGNTIYF

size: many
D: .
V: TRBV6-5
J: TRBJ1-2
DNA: TGTGCCAGCAGTTACTCGTCCAGGTCTAACTATGGCTACACCTTC
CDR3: CASSYSSRSNYGYTF

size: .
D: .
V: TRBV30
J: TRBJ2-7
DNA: TGTGCCTGGAGCCCTGCGAGAACCGAGCAGTACTTC
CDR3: CAWSPARTEQYF

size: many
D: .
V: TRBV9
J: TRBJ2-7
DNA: TGTGCCAGCAGCGTAGGGGTCGGGTCCTACGAGCAGTACTTC
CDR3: CASSVGVGSYEQYF